Below are 8 T cell receptor beta chains sequenced from a single sample in a study of metastatic and nonmetastatic thyroid tumors. Each patient went into thyroid surgery without having received any treatment. TCRdb recomputed clones from the PCR reads via MiXCR. Here the sample spans fewer than 40,000 clones, approximately 15% being singletons. The material sequenced was blood. The receptor set was obtained from a male donor with papillary thyroid cancer or a benign thyroid nodule (not recorded which). Some clones in this sample may be carry-over from other donors' samples.

This clone was recorded at least ten times. The rearrangement joins TRBV7-9 to TRBJ1-1, with a tentative D call TRBD1 (5 bases). Germline V gene data show CDR1 as SEHNR and CDR2 as FQNEAQ (reference sequence). The CDR3 runs 13 residues. Trimming removed 8 bases at V and 4 bases at J, with 14 bases between. CDR3 in amino acids: CASRGGEGTEAFF. The CDR3 bases are TGTGCCAGCCGGGGGGGGGAGGGCACTGAAGCTTTCTTT.

In its sample, this clone was seen many times. V and J are TRBV19 and TRBJ1-5, with 11 bases matching TRBD1. Unmatched junction bases numbered 5, after V lost 7 bases and J lost 6 bases. CDR3 length: 14 residues. Per germline, CDR1 LNHDA and CDR2 SQIVND (reference sequence). The CDR3 DNA follows: TGTGCCAGTACGGACAGGGGGCAACGTCAGCCCCAGCATTTT. This codes for CASTDRGQRQPQHF.

At least ten counts were recorded for this clone. The chain employs TRBV19 and TRBJ2-3; TRBD2 matches 10 bases. Germline CDR1 LNHDA, CDR2 SQIVND (reference sequence). There are 15 residues in the CDR3. The junction had 3 bases not matched to a gene; V was cut back by 5 bases and J by 1 base. CDR3 amino acids: CASSPGLAGTDTQYF. The CDR3 bases are TGTGCCAGTAGTCCCGGACTAGCGGGCACAGATACGCAGTATTTT.

This clone was detected ten times or more. The chain has TRBV2 and TRBJ1-3; no clear D. With 4 bases removed from V and 7 bases from J, the gap between germline ends came to 5 bases. Germline lookup yields CDR1 SNHLY and CDR2 FYNNEI. CDR3 length: 11 amino acids. The DNA of the CDR3 is TGTGCCAGCAGTGCTATCAACACCATATATTTT. It encodes CASSAINTIYF.

A remark on this clone: This may stem from a read error, because a much larger clone lies one nucleotide away. The chain combines TRBV20-1 with TRBJ2-3, with a possible D match to TRBD2 (6 bases). The germline V gene has CDR1 DFQATT and CDR2 SNEGSKA (reference sequence). V lost 6 bases and J 2 bases, leaving 15 bases between the germline ends. The CDR3 runs to 14 residues. CDR3 nucleotides: TGCAGTGCAAAGCTAGCGTGGACCACAGATACGCAGTATTTT. Its protein is CSAKLAWTTDTQYF.

This clone was counted many times. This chain links TRBV6-5 with TRBJ1-1; possible D gene TRBD1, 6 bases. V lost 2 bases and J 7 bases, leaving 14 bases between the germline ends. This CDR3 has 14 residues. The germline V gene encodes CDR1 MNHEY and CDR2 SVGAGI. The CDR3 DNA reads as TGTGCCAGCAGTTACCTCGCAGGGGACAATGAAGCTTTCTTT. It codes for CASSYLAGDNEAFF.

The sample holds many counts of this clone. V and J are TRBV12-3 or TRBV12-4 and TRBJ2-1, with TRBD2 matching over 8 bases. With 0 bases clipped from V and 9 bases from J, the junction kept 16 bases outside the gene matches. The CDR3 is 18 residues long. CDR3 amino acids: CASSLAYSGGASHSEQFF. The DNA of the CDR3 is TGTGCCAGCAGTTTAGCCTATTCGGGGGGGGCATCGCACAGTGAGCAGTTCTTC.

This clone was seen at least ten times. This chain uses TRBV2 with TRBJ1-5; TRBD1 matches 8 bases. The CDR3 sequence is 15 residues long. V dropped 6 bases and J dropped 4; count of bases not matched to a gene: 8. From germline, CDR1 is SNHLY and CDR2 FYNNEI. The CDR3 coding sequence is TGTGCCAGCAGCTCAGGACAGGGTTGGAATCAGCCCCAGCATTTT. Amino acid sequence: CASSSGQGWNQPQHF.